This T cell receptor (beta chain) stems from a study of T cell responses to AZD1222 COVID-19 vaccine. Study observations and caveats: White British ancestry dominated among donors, who included more females, and clonal diversity was possibly underestimated. Breadth and depth of Spike-specific TCRs rose after two AZD1222 doses. Spike as a whole was targeted by vaccine-associated CD4 TCRs, dominant at 160-218 and 743-854. Only five to seven AZD1222 recipients were seropositive at baseline.

The CDR3 runs to 14 residues. V lost 3 bases and J lost 5; bases outside the gene matches: 3. The germline gives CDR1 SGHVS, CDR2 FQNEAQ. This table comes from immunoSEQ multiplex PCR, and its TCRdb copy is limited to in-frame clones, with some not included. The sample data list over 140,000 clones. About this clone: Its antigen remains unidentified.

Material for sequencing was peripheral blood. The source of this sequence is an adult in good health. The chain combines TRBV7-8 with TRBJ2-5; 10 nucleotides agree with TRBD1. This CDR3 reads CASSLGQGSETQYF. Here the CDR3 DNA reads TGTGCCAGCAGCTTGGGACAGGGGAGTGAGACCCAGTACTTC. Based on the CDR3 plus reference TRBV7-8 and TRBJ2-5, the full variable domain is GAGVSQSPRYKVAKRGQDVALRCDPISGHVSLFWYQQALGQGPEFLTYFQNEAQLDKSGLPSDRFFAERPEGSVSTLKIQRTQQEDSAVYLCASSLGQGSETQYFGPGTRLLVL.